Following are 2 T cell receptor beta chains from one sample sequenced in a study of T-cell memory formation after mild COVID-19. Via MiXCR, TCRdb re-called the 5' RACE reads, giving one row per CDR3 protein. Of about 560,000 distinct CDR3 sequences in the sample, around 17% are singletons; the top ten hold approximately 12%. The specimen sequenced was PBMCs or a T cell subset sorted from them (not recorded which). These receptors all stem from an adult woman who had mild COVID-19 (a few samples of this study predate the infection). Cell type and time point are not known.

This clonotype was seen a handful of times. V is TRBV11-2 and J is TRBJ2-7; D unresolved. The germline CDR1 and CDR2 sequences are SGHAT and FQNNGV. The CDR3 has 13 residues. V lost 3 bases to trimming and J lost 1 base, with 7 bases between them. CDR3 sequence reads: CASSLVQSYEQYF. Written as DNA, the CDR3 is TGTGCCAGCAGCTTGGTTCAATCCTACGAGCAGTACTTC.

J is TRBJ1-5 and V is TRBV12-3 or TRBV12-4; 8 nucleotides align to TRBD1. The CDR3 is 14 residues long. The junction had 1 base not matched to a gene; V was cut back by 2 bases and J by 4 bases. CDR3 loop: CASSLRTGNQPQHF. The CDR3 nucleotides are TGTGCCAGCAGTTTAAGGACAGGGAATCAGCCCCAGCATTTT.